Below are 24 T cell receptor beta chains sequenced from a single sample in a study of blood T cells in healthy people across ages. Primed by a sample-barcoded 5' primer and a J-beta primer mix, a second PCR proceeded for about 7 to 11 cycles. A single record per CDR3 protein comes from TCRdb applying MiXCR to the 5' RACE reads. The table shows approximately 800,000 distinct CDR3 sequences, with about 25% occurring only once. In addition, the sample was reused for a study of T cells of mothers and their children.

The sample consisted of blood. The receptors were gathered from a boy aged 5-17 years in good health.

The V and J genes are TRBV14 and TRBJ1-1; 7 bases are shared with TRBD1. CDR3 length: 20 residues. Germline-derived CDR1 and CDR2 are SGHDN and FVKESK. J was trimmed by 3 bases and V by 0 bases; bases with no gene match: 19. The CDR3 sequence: CASSQDLWDRVSRGDTEAFF. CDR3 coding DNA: TGTGCCAGCAGCCAAGATCTTTGGGACAGAGTAAGCAGAGGGGACACTGAAGCTTTCTTT.

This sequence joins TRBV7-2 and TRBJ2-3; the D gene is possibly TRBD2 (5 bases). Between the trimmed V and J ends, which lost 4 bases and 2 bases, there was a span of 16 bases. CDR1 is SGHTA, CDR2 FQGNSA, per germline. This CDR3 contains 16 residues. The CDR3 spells CASSSGLGGYTDTQYF. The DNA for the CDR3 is TGTGCCAGCAGCTCCGGGTTGGGCGGGTACACAGATACGCAGTATTTT.

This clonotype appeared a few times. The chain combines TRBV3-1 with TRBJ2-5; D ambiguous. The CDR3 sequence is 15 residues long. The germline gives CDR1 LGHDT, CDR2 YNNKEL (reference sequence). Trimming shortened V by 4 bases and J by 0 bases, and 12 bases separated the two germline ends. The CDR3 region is CASSRPDINQETQYF. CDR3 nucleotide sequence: TGTGCCAGCAGCCGCCCCGACATAAACCAAGAGACCCAGTACTTC.

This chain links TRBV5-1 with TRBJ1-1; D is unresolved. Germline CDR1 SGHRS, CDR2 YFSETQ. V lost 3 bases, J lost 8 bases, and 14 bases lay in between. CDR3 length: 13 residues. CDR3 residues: CASSSDGSREAFF. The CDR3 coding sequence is TGCGCCAGCAGCTCGGACGGGTCTCGGGAAGCTTTCTTT.

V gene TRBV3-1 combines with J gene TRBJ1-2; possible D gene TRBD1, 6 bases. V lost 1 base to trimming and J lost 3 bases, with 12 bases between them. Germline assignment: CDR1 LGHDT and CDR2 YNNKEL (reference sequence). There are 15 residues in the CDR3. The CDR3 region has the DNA TGTGCCAGCAGCCAAGGCAACAGGGCTCACTATGGCTACACCTTC. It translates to CASSQGNRAHYGYTF.

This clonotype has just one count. Written as DNA, the CDR3 is TGTGCCAGCAGTTTTACTAGCGGGGGCAAAAACATTCAGTACTTC. This codes for CASSFTSGGKNIQYF. The chain carries TRBV28 and TRBJ2-4; 11 nucleotides align to TRBD2. Germline V gene data show CDR1 as MDHEN and CDR2 as SYDVKM. The CDR3 has 15 amino acids. The V segment lost 3 bases and the J segment 3 bases; nucleotides outside the gene matches: 1.

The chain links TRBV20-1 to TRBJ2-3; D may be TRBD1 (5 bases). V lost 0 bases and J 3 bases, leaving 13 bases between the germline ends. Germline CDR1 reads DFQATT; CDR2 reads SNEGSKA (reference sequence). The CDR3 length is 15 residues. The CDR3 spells CSARDRGIGTDTQYF. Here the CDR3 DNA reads TGCAGTGCTAGAGATAGGGGCATAGGGACAGATACGCAGTATTTT.

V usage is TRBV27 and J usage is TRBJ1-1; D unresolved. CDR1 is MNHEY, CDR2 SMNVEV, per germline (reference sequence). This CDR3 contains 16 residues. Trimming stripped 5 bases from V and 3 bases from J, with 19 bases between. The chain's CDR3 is CASSQSGLLKDTEAFF. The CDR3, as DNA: TGTGCCAGCAGTCAGTCGGGTTTACTAAAGGACACTGAAGCTTTCTTT.

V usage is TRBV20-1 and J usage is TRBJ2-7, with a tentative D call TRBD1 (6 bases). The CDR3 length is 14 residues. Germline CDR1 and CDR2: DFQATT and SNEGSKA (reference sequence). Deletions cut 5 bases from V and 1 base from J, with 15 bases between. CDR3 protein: CSALPNRESYEQYF. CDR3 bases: TGCAGTGCTCTTCCGAACAGGGAATCCTACGAGCAGTACTTC.

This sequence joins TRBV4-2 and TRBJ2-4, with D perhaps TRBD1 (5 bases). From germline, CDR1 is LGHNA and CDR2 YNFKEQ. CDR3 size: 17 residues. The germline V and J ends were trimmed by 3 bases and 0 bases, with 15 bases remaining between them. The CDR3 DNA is TGTGCCAGCAGCCAGGGGCAGGGAACCCTAGCCAAAAACATTCAGTACTTC. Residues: CASSQGQGTLAKNIQYF.

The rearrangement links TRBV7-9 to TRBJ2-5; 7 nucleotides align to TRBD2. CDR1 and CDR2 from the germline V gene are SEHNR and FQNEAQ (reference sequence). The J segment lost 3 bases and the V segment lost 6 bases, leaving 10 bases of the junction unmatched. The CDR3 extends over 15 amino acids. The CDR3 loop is CASRPIPSGKETQYF. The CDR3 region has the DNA TGTGCCAGCAGACCTATCCCGAGCGGGAAAGAGACCCAGTACTTC.

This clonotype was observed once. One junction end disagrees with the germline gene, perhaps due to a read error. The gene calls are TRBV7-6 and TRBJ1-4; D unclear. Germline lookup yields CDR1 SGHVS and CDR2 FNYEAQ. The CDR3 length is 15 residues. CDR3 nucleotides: TGTGCCAGCAGCTTAGATGGACGCCCTAATGGAAAACTGTTTTTT. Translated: CASSLDGRPNGKLFF.

The CDR3 protein is CASSRAGRVNEQFF. The CDR3 DNA is TGTGCCAGCAGCCGCGCCGGCAGGGTAAATGAGCAGTTCTTC. This chain connects TRBV7-2 to TRBJ2-5; TRBD1 is a possible D gene (5 bases). The DNA end favors TRBJ2-1, so the J call may be wrong. Germline V gene sequence: CDR1 SGHTA, CDR2 FQGNSA. The CDR3 covers 14 residues.

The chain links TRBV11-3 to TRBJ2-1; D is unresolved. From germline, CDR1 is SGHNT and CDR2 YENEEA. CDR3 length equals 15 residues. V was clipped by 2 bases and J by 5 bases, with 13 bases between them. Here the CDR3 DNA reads TGTGCCAGCAGCTTATTGGGCAAAACGGACAATGAGCAGTTCTTC. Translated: CASSLLGKTDNEQFF. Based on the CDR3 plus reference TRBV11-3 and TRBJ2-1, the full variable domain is EAGVVQSPRYKIIEKKQPVAFWCNPISGHNTLYWYLQNLGQGPELLIRYENEEAVDDSQLPKDRFSAERLKGVDSTLKIQPAELGDSAVYLCASSLLGKTDNEQFFGPGTRLTVL.

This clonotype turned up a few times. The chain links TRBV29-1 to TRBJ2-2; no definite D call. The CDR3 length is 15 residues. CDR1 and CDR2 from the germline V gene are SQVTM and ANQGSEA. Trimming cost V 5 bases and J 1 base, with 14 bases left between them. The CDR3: CSVPSGPLNTGELFF. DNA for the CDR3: TGCAGCGTTCCTTCAGGTCCCTTGAACACCGGGGAGCTGTTTTTT.

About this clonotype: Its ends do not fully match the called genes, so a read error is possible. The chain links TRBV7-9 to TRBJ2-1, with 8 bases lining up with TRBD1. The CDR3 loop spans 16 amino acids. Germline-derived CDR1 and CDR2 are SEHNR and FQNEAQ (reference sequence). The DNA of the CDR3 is TGTGCCAGCAGCTTAGAGGGGACAGGAGCCTACAATGAGCAGCTCTTC. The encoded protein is CASSLEGTGAYNEQLF.

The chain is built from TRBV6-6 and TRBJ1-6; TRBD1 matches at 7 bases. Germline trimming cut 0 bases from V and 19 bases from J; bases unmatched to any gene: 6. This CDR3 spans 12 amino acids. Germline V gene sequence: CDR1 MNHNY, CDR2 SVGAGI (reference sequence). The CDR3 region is CASSYSGDSAHF. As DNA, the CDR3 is TGTGCCAGCAGTTACTCTGGGGACAGCGCTCACTTT.

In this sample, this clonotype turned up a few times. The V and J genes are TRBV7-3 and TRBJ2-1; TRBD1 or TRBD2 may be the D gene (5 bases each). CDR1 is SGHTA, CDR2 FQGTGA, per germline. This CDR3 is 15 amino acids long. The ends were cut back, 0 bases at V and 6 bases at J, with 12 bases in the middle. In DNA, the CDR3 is TGTGCCAGCAGCTTAACGGGACGGGGCCTCAATGAGCAGTTCTTC. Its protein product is CASSLTGRGLNEQFF.

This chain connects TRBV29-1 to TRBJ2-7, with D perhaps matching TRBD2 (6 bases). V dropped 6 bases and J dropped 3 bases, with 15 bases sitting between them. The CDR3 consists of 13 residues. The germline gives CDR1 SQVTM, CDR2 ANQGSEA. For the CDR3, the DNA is TGCAGCGTCGAGCCTCAGGGAGGCTACGAGCAGTACTTC. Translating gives CSVEPQGGYEQYF.

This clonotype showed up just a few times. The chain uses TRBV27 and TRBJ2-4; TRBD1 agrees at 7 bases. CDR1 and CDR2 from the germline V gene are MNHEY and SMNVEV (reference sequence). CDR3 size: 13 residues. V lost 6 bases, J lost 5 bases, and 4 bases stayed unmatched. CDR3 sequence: CASSYGQENIQYF. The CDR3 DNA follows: TGTGCCAGCAGCTATGGACAGGAAAACATTCAGTACTTC.

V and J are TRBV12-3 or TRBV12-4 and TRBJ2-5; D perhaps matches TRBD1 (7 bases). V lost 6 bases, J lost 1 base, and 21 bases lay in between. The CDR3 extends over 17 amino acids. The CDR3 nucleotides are TGTGCCAGCAGCCGTAGTTGGGGCGGGACAGTCCAAGAGACCCAGTACTTC. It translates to CASSRSWGGTVQETQYF.

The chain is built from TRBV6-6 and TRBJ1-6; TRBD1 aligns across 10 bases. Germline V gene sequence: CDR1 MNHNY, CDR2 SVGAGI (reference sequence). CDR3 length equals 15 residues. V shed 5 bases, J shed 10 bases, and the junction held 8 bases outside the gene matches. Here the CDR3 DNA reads TGTGCCAGCAGTCACAAGACAGGGGGCGACTCACCCCTCCACTTT. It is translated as CASSHKTGGDSPLHF.

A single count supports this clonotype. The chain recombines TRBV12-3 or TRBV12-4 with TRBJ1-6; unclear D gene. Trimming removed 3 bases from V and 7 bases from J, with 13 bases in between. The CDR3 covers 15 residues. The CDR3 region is CASSFVFSGNSPLHF. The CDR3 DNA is TGTGCCAGCAGTTTCGTGTTTTCGGGAAATTCACCCCTCCACTTT.

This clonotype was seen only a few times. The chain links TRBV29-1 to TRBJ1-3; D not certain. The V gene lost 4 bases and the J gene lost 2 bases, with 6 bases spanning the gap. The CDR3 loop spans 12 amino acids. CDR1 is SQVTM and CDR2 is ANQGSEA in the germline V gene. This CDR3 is CSVGMTGNTIYF. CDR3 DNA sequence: TGCAGCGTTGGAATGACTGGAAACACCATATATTTT.